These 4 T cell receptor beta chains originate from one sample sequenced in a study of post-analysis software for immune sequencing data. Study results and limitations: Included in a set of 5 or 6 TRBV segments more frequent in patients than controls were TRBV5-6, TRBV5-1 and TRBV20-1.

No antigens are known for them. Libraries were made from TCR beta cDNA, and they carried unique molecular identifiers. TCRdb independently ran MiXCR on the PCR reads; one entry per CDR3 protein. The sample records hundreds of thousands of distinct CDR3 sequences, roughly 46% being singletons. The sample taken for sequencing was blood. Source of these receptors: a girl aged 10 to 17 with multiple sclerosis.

CDR3 nucleotide sequence: TGCAGTGCTAGAGATTTAGCGGGACTCTACAATGAGCAGTTCTTC. Translating it yields CSARDLAGLYNEQFF. J is TRBJ2-1 and V is TRBV20-1; 8 nucleotides align to TRBD2. J was trimmed by 3 bases and V by 0 bases; bases with no gene match: 4. The CDR3 spans 15 residues. CDR1 and CDR2 from the germline V gene are DFQATT and SNEGSKA (reference sequence).

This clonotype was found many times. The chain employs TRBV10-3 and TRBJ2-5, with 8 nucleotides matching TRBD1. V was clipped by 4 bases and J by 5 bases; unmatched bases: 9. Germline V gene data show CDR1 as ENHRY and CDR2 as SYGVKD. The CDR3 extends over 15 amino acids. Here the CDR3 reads CAISAPGQERETQYF. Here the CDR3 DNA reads TGTGCCATCAGTGCACCGGGACAGGAGAGGGAGACCCAGTACTTC.

CDR3 residues: CASSLESDGDPEQYF. CDR3 sequence (DNA): TGCGCCAGCAGCTTGGAAAGTGACGGCGATCCGGAGCAGTACTTC. The rearrangement joins TRBV5-1 to TRBJ2-7; D ambiguous. The CDR3 has 15 amino acids. V lost 0 bases and J 7 bases, leaving 17 bases between the germline ends. Germline CDR1 and CDR2: SGHRS and YFSETQ.

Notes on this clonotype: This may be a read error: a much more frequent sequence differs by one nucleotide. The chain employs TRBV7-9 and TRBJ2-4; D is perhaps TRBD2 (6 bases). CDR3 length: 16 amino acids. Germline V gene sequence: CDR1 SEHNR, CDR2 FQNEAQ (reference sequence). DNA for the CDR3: TGTGCCAACAGCTCCATACGGGACTTCTATAAAAACATTCAGTACTTC. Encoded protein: CANSSIRDFYKNIQYF.